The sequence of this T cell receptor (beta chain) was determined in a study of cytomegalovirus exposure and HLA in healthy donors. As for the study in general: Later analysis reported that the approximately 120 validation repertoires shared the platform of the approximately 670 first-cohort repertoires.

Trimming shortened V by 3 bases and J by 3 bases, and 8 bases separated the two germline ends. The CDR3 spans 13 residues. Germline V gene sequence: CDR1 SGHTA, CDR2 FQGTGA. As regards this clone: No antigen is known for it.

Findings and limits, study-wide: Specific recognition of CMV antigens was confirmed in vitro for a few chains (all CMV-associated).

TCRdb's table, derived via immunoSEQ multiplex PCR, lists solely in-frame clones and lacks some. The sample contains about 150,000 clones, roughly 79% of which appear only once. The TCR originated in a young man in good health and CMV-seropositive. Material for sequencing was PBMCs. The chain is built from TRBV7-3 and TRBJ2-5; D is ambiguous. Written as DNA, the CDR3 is TGTGCCAGCAGCTTGGCCCAGAAAGAGACCCAGTACTTC. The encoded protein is CASSLAQKETQYF.